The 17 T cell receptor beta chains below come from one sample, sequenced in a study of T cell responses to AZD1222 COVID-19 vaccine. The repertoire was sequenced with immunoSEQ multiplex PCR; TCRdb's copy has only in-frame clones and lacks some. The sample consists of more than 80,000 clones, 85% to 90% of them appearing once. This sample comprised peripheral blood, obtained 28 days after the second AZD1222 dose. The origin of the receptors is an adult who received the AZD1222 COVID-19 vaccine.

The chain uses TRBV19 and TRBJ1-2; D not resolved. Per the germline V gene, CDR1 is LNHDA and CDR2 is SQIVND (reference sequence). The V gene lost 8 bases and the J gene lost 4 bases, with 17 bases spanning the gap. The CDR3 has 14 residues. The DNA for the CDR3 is TGTGCCAGTTGGGGTGGCACGGAACTCTATGGCTACACCTTC. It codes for CASWGGTELYGYTF. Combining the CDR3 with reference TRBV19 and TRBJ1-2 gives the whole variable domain DGGITQSPKYLFRKEGQNVTLSCEQNLNHDAMYWYRQDPGQGLRLIYYSQIVNDFQKGDIAEGYSVSREKKESFPLTVTSAQKNPTAFYLCASWGGTELYGYTFGSGTRLTVV.

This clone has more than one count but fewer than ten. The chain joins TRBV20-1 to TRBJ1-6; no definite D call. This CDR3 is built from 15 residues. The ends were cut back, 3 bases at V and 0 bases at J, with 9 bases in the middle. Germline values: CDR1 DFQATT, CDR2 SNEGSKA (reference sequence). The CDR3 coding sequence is TGCAGTGCTAGTTCGGGGAGCTCCTATAATTCACCCCTCCACTTT. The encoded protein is CSASSGSSYNSPLHF.

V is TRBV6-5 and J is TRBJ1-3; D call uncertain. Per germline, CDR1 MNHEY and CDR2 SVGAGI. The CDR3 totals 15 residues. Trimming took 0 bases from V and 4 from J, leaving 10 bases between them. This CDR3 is CASSYSEGLGNTIYF. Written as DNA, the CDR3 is TGTGCCAGCAGTTACTCGGAAGGGTTAGGAAACACCATATATTTT.

The CDR3 sequence: CASSPRTGKQETQYF. The CDR3 nucleotides read TGTGCCAGCAGTCCCCGGACAGGGAAACAAGAGACCCAGTACTTC. The chain couples TRBV28 to TRBJ2-5, with 8 bases identical to TRBD1. The CDR3 runs to 15 residues. CDR1 and CDR2 (germline): MDHEN, SYDVKM. Losses at the gene ends were 5 bases for V and 2 bases for J; bases not matched to a gene: 7.

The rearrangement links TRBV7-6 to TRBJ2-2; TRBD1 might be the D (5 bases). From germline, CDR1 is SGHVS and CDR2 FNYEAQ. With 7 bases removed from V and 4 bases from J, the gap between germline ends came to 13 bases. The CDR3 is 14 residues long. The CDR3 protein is CASMKGRGTGELFF. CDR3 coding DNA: TGTGCCAGCATGAAGGGTAGGGGCACCGGGGAGCTGTTTTTT.

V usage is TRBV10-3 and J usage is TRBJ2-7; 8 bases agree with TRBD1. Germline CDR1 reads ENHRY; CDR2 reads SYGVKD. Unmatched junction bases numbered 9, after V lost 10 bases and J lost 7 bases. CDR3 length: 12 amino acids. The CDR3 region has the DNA TGTGCCACCTCGACAGGGGAGAGGGAGCAGTACTTC. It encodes CATSTGEREQYF.

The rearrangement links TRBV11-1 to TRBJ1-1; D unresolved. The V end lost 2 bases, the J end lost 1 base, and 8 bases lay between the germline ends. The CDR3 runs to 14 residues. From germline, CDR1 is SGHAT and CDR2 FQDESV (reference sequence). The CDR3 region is CASSLLESNTEAFF. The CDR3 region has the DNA TGTGCCAGCAGCTTACTCGAGTCGAACACTGAAGCTTTCTTT. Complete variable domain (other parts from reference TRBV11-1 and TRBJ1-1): EAEVAQSPRYKITEKSQAVAFWCDPISGHATLYWYRQILGQGPELLVQFQDESVVDDSQLPKDRFSAERLKGVDSTLKIQPAELGDSAMYLCASSLLESNTEAFFGQGTRLTVV.

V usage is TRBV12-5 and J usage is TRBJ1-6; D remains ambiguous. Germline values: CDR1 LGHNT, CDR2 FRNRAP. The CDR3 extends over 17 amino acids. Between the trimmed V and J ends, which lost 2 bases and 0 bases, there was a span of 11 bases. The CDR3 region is CASGLRASRSYNSPLHF. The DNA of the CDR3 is TGTGCTAGTGGTTTGAGGGCCAGTCGCTCCTATAATTCACCCCTCCACTTT.

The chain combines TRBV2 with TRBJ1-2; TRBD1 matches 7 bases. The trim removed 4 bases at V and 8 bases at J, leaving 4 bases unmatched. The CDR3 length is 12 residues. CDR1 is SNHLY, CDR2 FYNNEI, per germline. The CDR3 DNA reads TGTGCCAGCAGTGGAGGACAGGAGGGCTACACCTTC. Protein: CASSGGQEGYTF.

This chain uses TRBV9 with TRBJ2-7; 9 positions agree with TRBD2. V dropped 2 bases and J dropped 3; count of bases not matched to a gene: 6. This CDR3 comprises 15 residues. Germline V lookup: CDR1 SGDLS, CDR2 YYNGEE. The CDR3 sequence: CASSVGTSFSYEQYF. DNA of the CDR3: TGTGCCAGCAGCGTGGGGACTAGCTTTAGCTACGAGCAGTACTTC.

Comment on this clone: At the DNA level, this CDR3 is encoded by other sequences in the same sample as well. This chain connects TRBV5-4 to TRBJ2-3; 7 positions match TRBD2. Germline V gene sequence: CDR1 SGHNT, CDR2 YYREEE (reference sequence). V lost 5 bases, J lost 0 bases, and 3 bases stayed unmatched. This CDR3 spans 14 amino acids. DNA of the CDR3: TGTGCCAGCAGGCTGGGGGGGAGCACAGATACGCAGTATTTT. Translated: CASRLGGSTDTQYF.

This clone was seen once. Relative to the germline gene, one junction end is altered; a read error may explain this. The CDR3 here is CAGSQARVGGNTIYF. The CDR3 coding sequence is TGTGCCGGCAGCCAAGCCCGGGTCGGAGGAAACACCATATATTTT. This sequence joins TRBV4-2 and TRBJ1-3, with D uncertain. There are 15 residues in the CDR3. Per the germline V gene, CDR1 is LGHNA and CDR2 is YNFKEQ.

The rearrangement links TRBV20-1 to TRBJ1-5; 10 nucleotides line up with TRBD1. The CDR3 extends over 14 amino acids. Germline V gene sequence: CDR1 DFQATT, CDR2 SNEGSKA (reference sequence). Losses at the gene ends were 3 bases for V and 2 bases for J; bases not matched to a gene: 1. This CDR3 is CSASGQGGNQPQHF. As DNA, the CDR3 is TGCAGTGCTAGTGGACAGGGGGGCAATCAGCCCCAGCATTTT.

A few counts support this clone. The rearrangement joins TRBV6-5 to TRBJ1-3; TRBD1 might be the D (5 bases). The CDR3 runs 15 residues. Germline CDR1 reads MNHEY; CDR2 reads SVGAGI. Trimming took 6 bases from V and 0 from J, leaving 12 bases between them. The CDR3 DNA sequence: TGTGCCAGCAGGCCCGGGGACCACTCTGGAAACACCATATATTTT. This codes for CASRPGDHSGNTIYF.

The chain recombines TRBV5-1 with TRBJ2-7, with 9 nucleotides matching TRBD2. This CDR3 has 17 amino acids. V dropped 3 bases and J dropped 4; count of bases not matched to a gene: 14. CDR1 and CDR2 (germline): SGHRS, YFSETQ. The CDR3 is CASSSLLSGGTHYEQYF. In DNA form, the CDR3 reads TGCGCCAGCAGCTCCCTACTAAGCGGGGGGACCCATTACGAGCAGTACTTC.

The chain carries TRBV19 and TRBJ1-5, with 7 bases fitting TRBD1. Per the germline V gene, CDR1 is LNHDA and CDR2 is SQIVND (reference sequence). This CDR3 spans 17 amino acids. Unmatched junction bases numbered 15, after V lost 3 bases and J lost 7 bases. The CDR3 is CASSIFRDRLASQPQHF. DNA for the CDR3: TGTGCCAGTAGTATTTTCCGGGACAGACTAGCTTCCCAGCCCCAGCATTTT.

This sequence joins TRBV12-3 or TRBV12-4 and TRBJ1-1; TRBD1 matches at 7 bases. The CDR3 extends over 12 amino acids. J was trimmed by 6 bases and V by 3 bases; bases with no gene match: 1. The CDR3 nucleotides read TGTGCCAGCAGTTTCGACAGGGCTGAAGCTTTCTTT. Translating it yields CASSFDRAEAFF.